The subject of this entry is one TCR beta chain. Its antigen remains unknown. This record belongs to a study of response to subunit inactivated influenza vaccine. V lost 6 bases and J lost 4; bases outside the gene matches: 4. Germline CDR1 reads SGHRS; CDR2 reads YFSETQ. The length of the CDR3 is 15 residues. TCRdb analysed the RT-PCR reads with MiXCR anew, one entry per CDR3 protein. The sample gives roughly 290,000 distinct CDR3 sequences, 21% of which show up once; roughly 10% is in the top ten. Findings and caveats of the study: Each seasonal influenza vaccination recruits few new T cells, the authors suggested.

This material consisted of PBMCs from blood, taken approximately 20 months after vaccination. This chain uses TRBV5-1 with TRBJ2-3; 14 bases align to TRBD2. The source is a man aged 45-69 years who received an inactivated influenza vaccine. The CDR3 spells CASKGGLAGADTQYF. Here the CDR3 DNA reads TGCGCCAGCAAAGGGGGACTAGCGGGGGCAGATACGCAGTATTTT.